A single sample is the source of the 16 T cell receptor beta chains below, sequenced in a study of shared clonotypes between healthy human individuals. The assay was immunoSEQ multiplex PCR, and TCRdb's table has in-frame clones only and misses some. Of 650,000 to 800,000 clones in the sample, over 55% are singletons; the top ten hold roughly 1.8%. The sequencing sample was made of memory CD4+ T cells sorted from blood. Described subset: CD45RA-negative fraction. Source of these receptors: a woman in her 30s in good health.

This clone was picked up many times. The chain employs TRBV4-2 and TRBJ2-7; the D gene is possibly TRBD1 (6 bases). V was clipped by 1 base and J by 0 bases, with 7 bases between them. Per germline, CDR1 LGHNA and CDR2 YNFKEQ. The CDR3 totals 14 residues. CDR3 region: CASSQVDSSYEQYF. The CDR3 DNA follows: TGTGCCAGCAGCCAAGTGGACAGCTCCTACGAGCAGTACTTC.

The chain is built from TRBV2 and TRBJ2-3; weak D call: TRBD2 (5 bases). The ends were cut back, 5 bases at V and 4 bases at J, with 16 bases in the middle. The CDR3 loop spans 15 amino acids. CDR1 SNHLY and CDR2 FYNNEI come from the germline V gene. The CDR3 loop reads CASSLMGSGADTQYF. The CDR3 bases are TGTGCCAGCAGTCTGATGGGGAGTGGGGCAGATACGCAGTATTTT.

The CDR3 sequence is CASSPPRSSTDTQYF. CDR3 nucleotide sequence: TGCGCCAGCAGCCCGCCCAGGTCTAGCACAGATACGCAGTATTTT. J is TRBJ2-3 and V is TRBV5-1; unclear D gene. Germline-derived CDR1 and CDR2 are SGHRS and YFSETQ. V lost 4 bases and J 0 bases, leaving 12 bases between the germline ends. The CDR3 has 15 residues.

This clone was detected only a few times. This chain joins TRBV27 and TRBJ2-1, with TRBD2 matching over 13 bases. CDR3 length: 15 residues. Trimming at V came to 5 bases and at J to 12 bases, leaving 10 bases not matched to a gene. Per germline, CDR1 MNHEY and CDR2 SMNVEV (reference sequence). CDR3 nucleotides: TGTGCCAGCAGTACTCCACTAGCGGGAGGGGTAGTGCAGTTCTTC. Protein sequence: CASSTPLAGGVVQFF.

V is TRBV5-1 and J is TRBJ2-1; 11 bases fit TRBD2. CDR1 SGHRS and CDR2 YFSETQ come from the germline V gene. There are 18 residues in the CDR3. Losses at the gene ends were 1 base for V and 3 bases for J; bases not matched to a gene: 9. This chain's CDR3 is CASSLTLLAGVSYNEQFF. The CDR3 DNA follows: TGCGCCAGCAGCTTGACGTTACTAGCGGGAGTTAGCTACAATGAGCAGTTCTTC. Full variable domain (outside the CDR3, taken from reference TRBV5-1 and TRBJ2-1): KAGVTQTPRYLIKTRGQQVTLSCSPISGHRSVSWYQQTPGQGLQFLFEYFSETQRNKGNFPGRFSGRQFSNSRSEMNVSTLELGDSALYLCASSLTLLAGVSYNEQFFGPGTRLTVL.

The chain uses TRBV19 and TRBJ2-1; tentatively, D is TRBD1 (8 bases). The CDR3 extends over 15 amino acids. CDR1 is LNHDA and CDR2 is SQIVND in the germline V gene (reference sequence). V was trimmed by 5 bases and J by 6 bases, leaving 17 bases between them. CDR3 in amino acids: CASSPGQGGFNEQFF. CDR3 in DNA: TGTGCCAGTAGTCCCGGACAGGGAGGGTTCAATGAGCAGTTCTTC.

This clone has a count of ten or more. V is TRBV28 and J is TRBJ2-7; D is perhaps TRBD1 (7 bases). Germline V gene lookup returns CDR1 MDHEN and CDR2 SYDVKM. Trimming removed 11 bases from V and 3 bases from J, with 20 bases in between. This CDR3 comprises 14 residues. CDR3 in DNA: TGTGCCTGCGGGACAGTCGATAGAGACTACGAGCAGTACTTC. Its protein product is CACGTVDRDYEQYF. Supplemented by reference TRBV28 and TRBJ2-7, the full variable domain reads DVKVTQSSRYLVKRTGEKVFLECVQDMDHENMFWYRQDPGLGLRLIYFSYDVKMKEKGDIPEGYSVSREKKERFSLILESASTNQTSMYLCACGTVDRDYEQYFGPGTRLTVT.

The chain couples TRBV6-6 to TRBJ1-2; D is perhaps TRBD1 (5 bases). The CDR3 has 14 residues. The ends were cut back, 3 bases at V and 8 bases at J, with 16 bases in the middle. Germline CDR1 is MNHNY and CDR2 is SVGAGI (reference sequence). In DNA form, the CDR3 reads TGTGCCAGCAGTTATTCGAAAGAGGGGAGAGGCTACACCTTC. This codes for CASSYSKEGRGYTF.

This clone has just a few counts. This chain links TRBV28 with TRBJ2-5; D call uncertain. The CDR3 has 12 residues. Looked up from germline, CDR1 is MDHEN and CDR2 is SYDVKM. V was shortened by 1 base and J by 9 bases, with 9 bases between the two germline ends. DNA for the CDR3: TGTGCCAGCAGTTTATTTCCCCGGCCCCAGTACTTC. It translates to CASSLFPRPQYF.

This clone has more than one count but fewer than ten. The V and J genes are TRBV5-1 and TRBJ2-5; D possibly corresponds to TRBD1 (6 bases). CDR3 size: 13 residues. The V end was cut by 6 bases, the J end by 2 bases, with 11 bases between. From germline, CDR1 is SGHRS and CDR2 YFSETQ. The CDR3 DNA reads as TGCGCCAGCAACTTCGGACAGCAAGAGACCCAGTACTTC. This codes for CASNFGQQETQYF.

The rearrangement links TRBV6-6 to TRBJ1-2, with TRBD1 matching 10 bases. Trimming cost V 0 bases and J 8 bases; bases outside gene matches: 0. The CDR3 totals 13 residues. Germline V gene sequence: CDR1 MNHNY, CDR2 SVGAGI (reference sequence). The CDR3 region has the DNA TGTGCCAGCAGTTACTCGACAGGGGGCGGCTACACCTTC. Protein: CASSYSTGGGYTF.

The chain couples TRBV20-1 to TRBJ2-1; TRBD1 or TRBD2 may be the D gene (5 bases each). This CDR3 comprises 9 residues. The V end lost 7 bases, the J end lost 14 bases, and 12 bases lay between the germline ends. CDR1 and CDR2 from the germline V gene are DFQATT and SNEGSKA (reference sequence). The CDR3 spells CSVGTVKFF. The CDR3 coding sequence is TGCAGTGTAGGGACCGTAAAGTTCTTC.

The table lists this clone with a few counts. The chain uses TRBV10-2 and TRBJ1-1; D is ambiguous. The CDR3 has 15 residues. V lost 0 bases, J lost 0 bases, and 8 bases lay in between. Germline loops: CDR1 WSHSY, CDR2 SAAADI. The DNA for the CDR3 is TGCGCCAGCAGTGAGTCGATTTTGCTGAACACTGAAGCTTTCTTT. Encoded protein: CASSESILLNTEAFF.

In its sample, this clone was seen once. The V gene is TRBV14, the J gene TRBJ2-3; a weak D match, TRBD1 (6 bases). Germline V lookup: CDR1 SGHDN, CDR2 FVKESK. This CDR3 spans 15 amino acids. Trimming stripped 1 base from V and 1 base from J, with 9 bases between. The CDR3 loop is CASSQVHRGTDTQYF. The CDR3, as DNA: TGTGCCAGCAGCCAAGTCCACAGGGGCACAGATACGCAGTATTTT.

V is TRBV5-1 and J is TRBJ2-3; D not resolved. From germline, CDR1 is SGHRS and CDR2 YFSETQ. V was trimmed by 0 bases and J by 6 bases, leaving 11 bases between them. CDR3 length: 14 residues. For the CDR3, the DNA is TGCGCCAGCAGCTTGGAGTACTCCTCGGATACGCAGTATTTT. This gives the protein CASSLEYSSDTQYF.

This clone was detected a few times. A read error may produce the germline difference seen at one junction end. The CDR3 nucleotides are TGTGCCAGGAGGGGACAGTCGAACACTGAAGCTTTCTTT. Amino acids: CARRGQSNTEAFF. The chain recombines TRBV30 with TRBJ1-1; 7 nucleotides match TRBD1. The germline V gene has CDR1 GTSNPN and CDR2 SVGIG (reference sequence). There are 13 residues in the CDR3.